The 31 T cell receptor beta chains below all came from one sample that was sequenced in a study of blood T cell repertoires in COVID-19. Profiled with immunoSEQ multiplex PCR; TCRdb holds only in-frame clones, not every one. The sample has about 92,000 clones, 80% to 85% seen once. The source material was peripheral blood. These receptors came from a woman of 80 years or more with active or convalescent COVID-19.

The chain carries TRBV20-1 and TRBJ2-1; 9 nucleotides match TRBD2. Trimming removed 3 bases from V and 2 bases from J; junction bases left unmatched: 8. This CDR3 is built from 16 residues. The V gene's germline CDR1 is DFQATT and CDR2 SNEGSKA (reference sequence). The CDR3 sequence is CSASFLAGVTYNEQFF. CDR3 nucleotide sequence: TGCAGTGCTAGTTTCTTAGCGGGAGTCACCTACAATGAGCAGTTCTTC.

Here the CDR3 reads CASSPNRGNYEQYF. The CDR3 bases are TGCGCCAGCAGCCCTAATAGGGGGAACTACGAGCAGTACTTC. This chain links TRBV4-3 with TRBJ2-7, with D tentatively TRBD1 (6 bases). This CDR3 is built from 14 residues. With 4 bases removed from V and 3 bases from J, the gap between germline ends came to 13 bases. The germline V gene has CDR1 LGHNA and CDR2 YSLEER.

Only one count was recorded for this clone. This chain connects TRBV3-1 (or the pseudogene TRBV3-2) to TRBJ2-3; 10 bases are a match to TRBD2. The germline gives CDR1 LGHDT, CDR2 YNNKEL (reference sequence). With 0 bases clipped from V and 11 bases from J, the junction kept 5 bases outside the gene matches. CDR3 length: 14 residues. The CDR3 spells CASSQDRVAGGQYF. The CDR3 DNA sequence: TGTGCCAGCAGCCAAGATAGGGTAGCGGGAGGGCAGTATTTT.

A few counts support this clone. The J gene is TRBJ1-2, the V gene TRBV11-2, with D maybe TRBD1 (6 bases). V lost 7 bases and J lost 2, with 14 bases in between. This CDR3 is 14 amino acids long. Germline values: CDR1 SGHAT, CDR2 FQNNGV. DNA of the CDR3: TGTGCCAGCACCCCGGGGAGGGGGAACTATGGCTACACCTTC. It translates to CASTPGRGNYGYTF.

The chain links TRBV7-2 to TRBJ1-6; 7 positions agree with TRBD1. The germline gives CDR1 SGHTA, CDR2 FQGNSA. The CDR3 is 15 amino acids. Trimming cost V 4 bases and J 7 bases; bases outside gene matches: 7. The CDR3 here is CASSSVTGSNSPLHF. The DNA for the CDR3 is TGTGCCAGCAGCTCCGTGACAGGGTCCAATTCACCCCTCCACTTT.

The chain joins TRBV27 to TRBJ2-1, with 10 bases aligning to TRBD2. The trim removed 3 bases at V and 9 bases at J, leaving 11 bases unmatched. The germline gives CDR1 MNHEY, CDR2 SMNVEV (reference sequence). This CDR3 comprises 16 residues. DNA for the CDR3: TGTGCCAGCAGTTTTAAGCCTAGCGGGAGTAGAGGTGAGCAGTTCTTC. It specifies CASSFKPSGSRGEQFF.

The chain joins TRBV5-4 to TRBJ2-4; D is unresolved. CDR3 length: 13 amino acids. V lost 0 bases and J lost 10, with 11 bases in between. From germline, CDR1 is SGHNT and CDR2 YYREEE (reference sequence). The CDR3 is CASSLDRPGIQYF. CDR3 DNA: TGTGCCAGCAGCTTGGACCGGCCCGGGATTCAGTACTTC.

The V call is TRBV5-1, the J call TRBJ2-5, with 10 bases lining up with TRBD1. There are 16 residues in the CDR3. V lost 3 bases to trimming and J lost 3 bases; unmatched junction nucleotides: 8. The germline CDR1 and CDR2 sequences are SGHRS and YFSETQ. CDR3 amino acids: CASSWSGTGVEETQYF. CDR3 coding DNA: TGCGCCAGCAGCTGGTCCGGGACAGGGGTGGAAGAGACCCAGTACTTC.

The chain uses TRBV27 and TRBJ1-1; 10 nucleotides match TRBD1. Germline-derived CDR1 and CDR2 are MNHEY and SMNVEV (reference sequence). V lost 0 bases, J lost 1 base, and 17 bases stayed unmatched. The CDR3 runs to 21 residues. The CDR3 loop is CASSLSLRDRGQEERNTEAFF. The CDR3 region has the DNA TGTGCCAGCAGTTTATCCCTCCGGGACAGGGGTCAGGAGGAAAGGAACACTGAAGCTTTCTTT.

The V call is TRBV7-2, the J call TRBJ1-1; 9 nucleotides agree with TRBD1. The CDR3 loop spans 14 amino acids. The germline CDR1 and CDR2 sequences are SGHTA and FQGNSA. The ends lost 6 bases at V and 2 bases at J; junction bases unmatched: 4. The CDR3 loop is CASSSQGANTEAFF. As DNA, the CDR3 is TGTGCCAGCAGTTCACAGGGGGCAAACACTGAAGCTTTCTTT.

The chain couples TRBV14 to TRBJ2-5; D is unclear. This CDR3 contains 12 residues. CDR1 SGHDN and CDR2 FVKESK come from the germline V gene. Trimming shortened V by 1 base and J by 5 bases, and 5 bases separated the two germline ends. This CDR3 reads CASSQVRETQYF. The CDR3 DNA reads TGTGCCAGCAGCCAAGTTCGGGAGACCCAGTACTTC.

This clone was picked up a small number of times. The chain combines TRBV9 with TRBJ1-1, with 9 bases that match TRBD1. The CDR3 consists of 15 residues. V was pared by 3 bases and J by 0 bases, with 3 bases of the junction left unmatched. CDR1 is SGDLS and CDR2 is YYNGEE in the germline V gene. The CDR3 DNA reads TGTGCCAGCAGCGCCGGACAGGGGCTGAACACTGAAGCTTTCTTT. This translates into CASSAGQGLNTEAFF.

This clone was counted between two and nine times. V is TRBV6-2 or TRBV6-3 and J is TRBJ2-7; 14 bases align to TRBD2. Germline-derived CDR1 and CDR2 are MNHEY and SVGEGT. The CDR3 covers 14 residues. The V segment lost 5 bases and the J segment 6 bases; nucleotides outside the gene matches: 3. DNA for the CDR3: TGTGCCAGCAGTCCGGGACTAGCGGGAGTCGAGCAGTACTTC. Its translation: CASSPGLAGVEQYF.

This rearrangement joins TRBV6-2 or TRBV6-3 to TRBJ2-7, with unresolved D. V was shortened by 4 bases and J by 0 bases, with 10 bases between the two germline ends. Per germline, CDR1 MNHEY and CDR2 SVGEGT. There are 14 residues in the CDR3. The CDR3 here is CASSSPGPSYEQYF. The CDR3 DNA follows: TGTGCCAGCAGTTCCCCCGGTCCCTCCTACGAGCAGTACTTC.

This chain links TRBV7-6 with TRBJ2-2; D call uncertain. Germline CDR1 reads SGHVS; CDR2 reads FNYEAQ. This CDR3 has 15 amino acids. The ends were cut back, 4 bases at V and 6 bases at J, with 15 bases in the middle. The CDR3: CASSSVPPRAGELFF. CDR3 DNA: TGTGCCAGCAGCTCGGTCCCCCCCCGGGCCGGGGAGCTGTTTTTT.

This chain links TRBV19 with TRBJ1-2; the D is unclear. The CDR3 is 11 amino acids. Per the germline V gene, CDR1 is LNHDA and CDR2 is SQIVND (reference sequence). The V end was cut by 10 bases, the J end by 2 bases, with 8 bases between. The DNA of the CDR3 is TGTGCCACGGAGCAAAACTATGGCTACACCTTC. Translated, it gives CATEQNYGYTF.

The chain employs TRBV9 and TRBJ2-1; D not resolved. The CDR3 is 12 amino acids. The V end was cut by 0 bases, the J end by 6 bases, with 4 bases between. In germline, CDR1 is SGDLS, CDR2 YYNGEE. The CDR3 loop is CASSVDSNEQFF. The CDR3, as DNA: TGTGCCAGCAGCGTAGACAGCAATGAGCAGTTCTTC.

The chain employs TRBV18 and TRBJ1-6, with D uncertain. Germline CDR1 KGHSH, CDR2 LQKENI. The V and J ends lost 2 bases and 6 bases respectively, with 8 bases between them. This CDR3 has 14 residues. For the CDR3, the DNA is TGTGCCAGCTCACCATCCGCGGGTAATTCACCCCTCCACTTT. Translating gives CASSPSAGNSPLHF.

This sequence joins TRBV30 and TRBJ2-2; 11 bases align to TRBD2. V shed 2 bases, J shed 4 bases, and the junction held 3 bases outside the gene matches. Germline CDR1 is GTSNPN and CDR2 is SVGIG (reference sequence). This CDR3 has 15 residues. CDR3 coding DNA: TGTGCCTGGAGTCTAGCGGGAGGATTCACCGGGGAGCTGTTTTTT. As protein: CAWSLAGGFTGELFF. The entire variable domain, with the rest obtained from reference TRBV30 and TRBJ2-2, is as follows: SQTIHQWPATLVQPVGSPLSLECTVEGTSNPNLYWYRQAAGRGLQLLFYSVGIGQISSEVPQNLSASRPQDRQFILSSKKLLLSDSGFYLCAWSLAGGFTGELFFGEGSRLTVL.

The chain couples TRBV18 to TRBJ1-4; D unclear. CDR1 KGHSH and CDR2 LQKENI come from the germline V gene. With 2 bases removed from V and 0 bases from J, the gap between germline ends came to 7 bases. The CDR3 has 15 amino acids. The CDR3 region is CASSPGQSTNEKLFF. The CDR3 bases are TGTGCCAGCTCACCAGGGCAATCAACTAATGAAAAACTGTTTTTT.

The J gene is TRBJ1-3, the V gene TRBV19; D remains unclear. The CDR3 runs 14 residues. Germline CDR1 reads LNHDA; CDR2 reads SQIVND (reference sequence). V was trimmed by 3 bases and J by 0 bases, leaving 6 bases between them. The CDR3 bases are TGTGCCAGTAGTATGTCCAGCTCTGGAAACACCATATATTTT. This encodes CASSMSSSGNTIYF.

The chain combines TRBV2 with TRBJ1-1; D not resolved. CDR3 length: 13 amino acids. Trimming removed 3 bases at V and 2 bases at J, with 7 bases between. The germline gives CDR1 SNHLY, CDR2 FYNNEI. The CDR3 reads CASSENRNTEAFF. In nucleotides, the CDR3 is TGTGCCAGCAGTGAGAACAGAAACACTGAAGCTTTCTTT. Full variable domain (outside the CDR3, taken from reference TRBV2 and TRBJ1-1): EPEVTQTPSHQVTQMGQEVILRCVPISNHLYFYWYRQILGQKVEFLVSFYNNEISEKSEIFDDQFSVERPDGSNFTLKIRSTKLEDSAMYFCASSENRNTEAFFGQGTRLTVV.

The genes are TRBV3-1 (or the pseudogene TRBV3-2) and TRBJ1-6; D perhaps matches TRBD1 (5 bases). V was cut by 1 base and J by 10 bases, with 11 bases left in between. There are 14 residues in the CDR3. Germline loops: CDR1 LGHDT, CDR2 YNNKEL (reference sequence). CDR3 protein: CASSQVGDGSPLHF. CDR3 coding DNA: TGTGCCAGCAGCCAAGTAGGGGATGGGTCACCCCTCCACTTT.

This clone was observed a single time. The V and J genes are TRBV3-1 (or the pseudogene TRBV3-2) and TRBJ2-3; maybe TRBD2 (6 bases). The CDR3 has 15 residues. Germline CDR1 reads LGHDT; CDR2 reads YNNKEL (reference sequence). The V gene lost 1 base and the J gene lost 6 bases, with 14 bases spanning the gap. DNA of the CDR3: TGTGCCAGCAGCCAAGGTGCACTAGGAGGGGATACGCAGTATTTT. This gives the protein CASSQGALGGDTQYF.

The rearrangement links TRBV29-1 to TRBJ1-3; D gene uncertain. Trimming pared 7 bases from V and 2 bases from J, leaving 15 bases between. Looked up from germline, CDR1 is SQVTM and CDR2 is ANQGSEA. The CDR3 is made up of 14 amino acids. Here the CDR3 DNA reads TGCAGCGGCCCGACGAGCGATCCTGGAAACACCATATATTTT. Its protein is CSGPTSDPGNTIYF.

The chain is built from TRBV6-5 and TRBJ1-5; no definite D call. The CDR3 contains 12 residues. Trimming removed 9 bases at V and 4 bases at J, with 10 bases between. CDR1 MNHEY and CDR2 SVGAGI come from the germline V gene. CDR3 in amino acids: CASERPNQPQHF. DNA of the CDR3: TGTGCCAGTGAGAGGCCAAATCAGCCCCAGCATTTT.

The V and J genes are TRBV5-1 and TRBJ2-2, with D perhaps TRBD2 (6 bases). CDR1 is SGHRS, CDR2 YFSETQ, per germline. Between the trimmed V and J ends, which lost 5 bases and 3 bases, there was a span of 8 bases. The CDR3 sequence is 13 residues long. The CDR3 DNA is TGCGCCAGCAGGTGGGGGGACACCGGGGAGCTGTTTTTT. Amino acid sequence: CASRWGDTGELFF.

The rearrangement links TRBV7-9 to TRBJ2-1; 12 bases align to TRBD2. CDR3 length equals 17 residues. V lost 5 bases to trimming and J lost 1 base; unmatched junction nucleotides: 6. Germline CDR1 and CDR2: SEHNR and FQNEAQ (reference sequence). CDR3 DNA: TGTGCCAGCAGCCTCCCTAGCGGGGGGGCTTCCTACAATGAGCAGTTCTTC. It specifies CASSLPSGGASYNEQFF.

This clone was picked up one time. The rearrangement uses TRBV6-2 or TRBV6-3 and TRBJ1-1, with D possibly being TRBD1 (6 bases). V lost 2 bases to trimming and J lost 4 bases, with 11 bases between them. The CDR3 spans 14 residues. Per the germline V gene, CDR1 is MNHEY and CDR2 is SVGEGT. Here the CDR3 reads CASSYAGQLTEAFF. The CDR3 DNA reads TGTGCCAGCAGTTACGCCGGACAGCTCACTGAAGCTTTCTTT.

This chain uses TRBV7-2 with TRBJ1-5; tentative D call: TRBD1 (5 bases). CDR3 length: 17 residues. Germline CDR1 and CDR2: SGHTA and FQGNSA. Trimming removed 1 base from V and 2 bases from J, with 15 bases in between. The CDR3 sequence: CASSLGTGPEGNQPQHF. CDR3 DNA sequence: TGTGCCAGCAGCTTAGGAACAGGACCAGAAGGCAATCAGCCCCAGCATTTT.

The chain joins TRBV20-1 to TRBJ2-1, with TRBD1 as a possible D gene (6 bases). The CDR3 is 11 residues long. Trimming shortened V by 4 bases and J by 9 bases, and 10 bases separated the two germline ends. Germline V gives CDR1 DFQATT, CDR2 SNEGSKA (reference sequence). CDR3 sequence reads: CSATTRGEQFF. CDR3 in DNA: TGCAGTGCTACAACCAGGGGTGAGCAGTTCTTC.